This is a list of T cell receptor beta chains from one sample in a study of breast tumors, draining lymph nodes, adjacent tissues. MiXCR was run by TCRdb on the multiplex PCR reads, yielding one entry per CDR3 protein. Of 17,000 or so distinct CDR3 sequences listed, about two thirds are singletons. Sequences were obtained from tumor-adjacent breast tissue. These receptors were taken from a female donor with breast cancer. Some clones in this sample may be carry-over from other donors' samples. The conserved cysteine and the conserved F or W are not part of the CDR3 here. The D gene is left open where the match is weak.

d_call: TRBD1
j_call: TRBJ2-1
v_call: TRBV25-1
cdr3_aa: ASSGWTGETYNEQF

d_call: TRBD2
j_call: TRBJ2-7
v_call: TRBV7-2
cdr3_aa: ASSLAVAGGFNEQY

d_call: NA
j_call: TRBJ2-5
v_call: TRBV15
cdr3_aa: ATSRVQGGETQY

d_call: NA
j_call: TRBJ2-7
v_call: TRBV7-2
cdr3_aa: ASSYPLGLSYEQY

d_call: TRBD2
j_call: TRBJ2-7
v_call: TRBV7-2
cdr3_aa: ASSSLAGEREQY

d_call: TRBD2
j_call: TRBJ2-5
v_call: TRBV12-3/TRBV12-4
cdr3_aa: ASSTLAGEETQY

d_call: NA
j_call: TRBJ2-3
v_call: TRBV6-2/TRBV6-3
cdr3_aa: ASSYVGTFSDTQY

d_call: NA
j_call: TRBJ1-5
v_call: TRBV10-3
cdr3_aa: AISEGERNQPQH

d_call: TRBD1
j_call: TRBJ1-4
v_call: TRBV5-1
cdr3_aa: ASSFSGGYKTNEKLF

d_call: TRBD1
j_call: TRBJ1-3
v_call: TRBV15
cdr3_aa: ATSRGTVTGSGNTIY

d_call: TRBD2
j_call: TRBJ2-1
v_call: TRBV11-2
cdr3_aa: ASSPDGDPAGAYNEQF

d_call: TRBD1
j_call: TRBJ1-2
v_call: TRBV19
cdr3_aa: ASSPGQGWDYGYT

d_call: NA
j_call: TRBJ2-3
v_call: TRBV7-2
cdr3_aa: ASSLAGVSDTQY

d_call: NA
j_call: TRBJ2-1
v_call: TRBV10-3
cdr3_aa: AISESMAGEWNAQF

d_call: NA
j_call: TRBJ2-5
v_call: TRBV20-1
cdr3_aa: SARVRAAQETQY

d_call: NA
j_call: TRBJ2-1
v_call: TRBV20-1
cdr3_aa: SASTEQELGNEQF

d_call: NA
j_call: TRBJ1-2
v_call: TRBV7-2
cdr3_aa: ASSLVLPVYGYT

d_call: TRBD2
j_call: TRBJ2-2
v_call: TRBV20-1
cdr3_aa: SATPAGGLATGELF

d_call: NA
j_call: TRBJ2-7
v_call: TRBV14
cdr3_aa: ASSQDLGREQY

d_call: NA
j_call: TRBJ1-3
v_call: TRBV2
cdr3_aa: ASSATIGNTIY

d_call: TRBD1
j_call: TRBJ1-2
v_call: TRBV7-9
cdr3_aa: ASSLESGQGGGYT

d_call: NA
j_call: TRBJ2-1
v_call: TRBV24-1
cdr3_aa: ATSDLQPRRF

d_call: NA
j_call: TRBJ2-7
v_call: TRBV9
cdr3_aa: ASSVGGSYEQY

d_call: NA
j_call: TRBJ1-1
v_call: TRBV12-3/TRBV12-4
cdr3_aa: ASSSGLSNTEAF

d_call: NA
j_call: TRBJ1-2
v_call: TRBV11-3
cdr3_aa: ASSLGGYPGYT

d_call: NA
j_call: TRBJ2-7
v_call: TRBV6-6
cdr3_aa: ASTLSVGYEQY

d_call: TRBD1
j_call: TRBJ2-5
v_call: TRBV7-9
cdr3_aa: ASTTGGALETQY

d_call: TRBD1
j_call: TRBJ1-2
v_call: TRBV28
cdr3_aa: ASSLWTGGAGGYT

d_call: NA
j_call: TRBJ1-5
v_call: TRBV28
cdr3_aa: ASSPLIGGNQPQH

d_call: NA
j_call: TRBJ2-7
v_call: TRBV27
cdr3_aa: ASSSSLGVNNEQY

d_call: TRBD1
j_call: TRBJ1-6
v_call: TRBV7-9
cdr3_aa: ASSLVLGQGGWAPLH

d_call: TRBD1
j_call: TRBJ2-7
v_call: TRBV11-2
cdr3_aa: ASTRDSSYEQY

d_call: TRBD1
j_call: TRBJ2-3
v_call: TRBV5-1
cdr3_aa: ASSKDRGSSTDTQY

d_call: NA
j_call: TRBJ1-5
v_call: TRBV25-1
cdr3_aa: ASSKARTRVNQPQH